This T cell receptor beta chain was retrieved from a study of CD4+ T cells in melanoma. Note on this clone: Its antigen is still unknown.

The length of the CDR3 is 12 residues. CDR1 SGHTS and CDR2 YDEGEE come from the germline V gene. The V gene lost 0 bases and the J gene lost 6 bases, with 4 bases spanning the gap. TCRdb's table, derived via immunoSEQ multiplex PCR, lists solely in-frame clones and lacks some. The data contain 7,500 to 10,000 clones, 69% of them seen just once; the ten biggest clones take up around a fifth. Overall study results and limits: In melanoma, neoantigen-specific CD4+ T cells reportedly differed in differentiation state.

The chain couples TRBV5-8 to TRBJ1-5; D gene ambiguous. The sample taken for sequencing was peripheral blood. The sequence was collected from a human donor with melanoma. Here the CDR3 reads CASSLVVQPQHF. Written as DNA, the CDR3 is TGTGCCAGCAGCTTGGTTGTTCAGCCCCAGCATTTT.